The rows below give T cell receptor beta chains drawn from one sample of a study of tumor and adjacent non-tumor tissue in lung cancer. TCRdb ran MiXCR on the multiplex PCR reads and lists one entry per CDR3 protein. The sample comprises about 110,000 distinct CDR3 sequences, 60% to 70% of which are singletons, and under 20% rests with the top ten. The sample comprised distant non-tumor lung tissue. These receptors all come from a man in his fifties or sixties with non-small cell lung cancer. CDR3s include the opening cysteine and the closing phenylalanine or tryptophan. The D gene is left open where the match is weak. For some rows the clone size is stated as once, few or many, or as a class when expanded; others skip it.

J: TRBJ2-6
D: NA
length: 16
size: medium-sized
V: TRBV11-1
DNA: TGTGCCAGCAGCTCGAGGGGGAGCTCTGGGGCCAACGTCCTGACTTTC
CDR3: CASSSRGSSGANVLTF

J: TRBJ2-1
D: TRBD1
length: 13
size: NA
V: TRBV12-3/TRBV12-4
DNA: TGTGCCAGCACCGAGATAGGGGGCGGTGAGCAGTTCTTC
CDR3: CASTEIGGGEQFF

J: TRBJ2-5
D: NA
length: 12
size: many
V: TRBV20-1
DNA: TGCAGTGCGGTCGAGAAAGGAGAGACCCAGTACTTC
CDR3: CSAVEKGETQYF

J: TRBJ1-2
D: NA
length: 12
size: NA
V: TRBV29-1
DNA: TGCAACGTTAGATCGGAATCTGATGGCTACACCTTC
CDR3: CNVRSESDGYTF

J: TRBJ1-1
D: TRBD1
length: 13
size: once
V: TRBV10-2
DNA: TGCGCCTGCAGTGACAGGGGGTCGTCTGAAGTTTTCTTT
CDR3: CACSDRGSSEVFF

J: TRBJ2-1
D: NA
length: 12
size: NA
V: TRBV29-1
DNA: TGCAGCATCAATGGGGACGACAATAAGCAGTTCTTC
CDR3: CSINGDDNKQFF

J: TRBJ2-1
D: TRBD2
length: 15
size: many
V: TRBV20-1
DNA: TGCAGTGCTAGCGTTCGTAGCGGGCAGTACAATGAGCAGTTCTTC
CDR3: CSASVRSGQYNEQFF

J: TRBJ2-7
D: NA
length: 16
size: many
V: TRBV6-5
DNA: TGTGCCAGCAGAACCTCTTCGCAGGGAAGGGTGTATGAGCAGTACTTC
CDR3: CASRTSSQGRVYEQYF

J: TRBJ2-7
D: NA
length: 17
size: NA
V: TRBV11-2
DNA: TGTGCCAGCAGTACACACCTTACAGGGCTACCTTCCTACGAGCAGTACTTC
CDR3: CASSTHLTGLPSYEQYF

J: TRBJ2-7
D: NA
length: 13
size: many
V: TRBV29-1
DNA: TGCAGCGTCACTGGTCCGGTAGCCTACGAGCAGTACTTC
CDR3: CSVTGPVAYEQYF